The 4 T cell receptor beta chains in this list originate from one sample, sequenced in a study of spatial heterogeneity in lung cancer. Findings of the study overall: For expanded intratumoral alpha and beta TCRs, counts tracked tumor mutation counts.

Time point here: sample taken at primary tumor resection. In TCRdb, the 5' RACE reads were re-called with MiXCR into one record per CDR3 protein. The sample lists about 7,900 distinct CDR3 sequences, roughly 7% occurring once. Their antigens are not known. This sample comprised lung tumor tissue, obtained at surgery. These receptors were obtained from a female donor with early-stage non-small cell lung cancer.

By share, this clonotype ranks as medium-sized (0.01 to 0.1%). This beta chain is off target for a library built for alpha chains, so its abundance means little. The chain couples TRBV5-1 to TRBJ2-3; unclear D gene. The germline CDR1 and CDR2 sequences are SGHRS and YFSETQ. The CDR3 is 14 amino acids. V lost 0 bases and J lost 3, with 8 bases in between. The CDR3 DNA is TGCGCCAGCAGCTTGGAAATCACTACAGATACGCAGTATTTT. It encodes CASSLEITTDTQYF. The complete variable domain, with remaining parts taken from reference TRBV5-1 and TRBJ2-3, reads KAGVTQTPRYLIKTRGQQVTLSCSPISGHRSVSWYQQTPGQGLQFLFEYFSETQRNKGNFPGRFSGRQFSNSRSEMNVSTLELGDSALYLCASSLEITTDTQYFGPGTRLTVL.

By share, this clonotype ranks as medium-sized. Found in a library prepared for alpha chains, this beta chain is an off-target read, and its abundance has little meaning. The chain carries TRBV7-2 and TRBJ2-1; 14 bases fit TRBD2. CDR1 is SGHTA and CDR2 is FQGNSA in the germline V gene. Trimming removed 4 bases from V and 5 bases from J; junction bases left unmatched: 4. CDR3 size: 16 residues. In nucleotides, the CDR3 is TGTGCCAGCAGCTACGGACTAGCGGGAGGCAACAATGAGCAGTTCTTC. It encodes CASSYGLAGGNNEQFF.

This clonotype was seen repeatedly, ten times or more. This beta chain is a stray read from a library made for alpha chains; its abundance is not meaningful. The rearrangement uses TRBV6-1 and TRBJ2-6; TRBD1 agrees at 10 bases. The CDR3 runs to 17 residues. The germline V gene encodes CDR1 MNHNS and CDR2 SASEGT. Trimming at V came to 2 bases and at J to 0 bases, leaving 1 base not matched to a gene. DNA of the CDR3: TGTGCCAGCAGTGAATGGACAGGGGGCTCTGGGGCCAACGTCCTGACTTTC. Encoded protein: CASSEWTGGSGANVLTF.

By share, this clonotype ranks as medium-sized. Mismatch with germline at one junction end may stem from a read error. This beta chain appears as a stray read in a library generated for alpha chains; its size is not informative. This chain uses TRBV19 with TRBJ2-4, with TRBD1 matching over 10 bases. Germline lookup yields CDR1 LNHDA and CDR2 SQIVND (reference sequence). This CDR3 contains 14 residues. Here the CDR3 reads CASSTTSRQGAGNF. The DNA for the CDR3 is TGTGCCAGTAGTACCACTTCCCGACAGGGGGCGGGGAACTTC. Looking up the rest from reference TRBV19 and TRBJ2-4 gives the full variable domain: DGGITQSPKYLFRKEGQNVTLSCEQNLNHDAMYWYRQDPGQGLRLIYYSQIVNDFQKGDIAEGYSVSREKKESFPLTVTSAQKNPTAFYLCASSTTSRQGAGNFGAGTRLSVL.